What follows are 19 T cell receptor beta chains derived from one specimen sequenced in a study of blood T cell repertoires in COVID-19. Assay used: immunoSEQ multiplex PCR; TCRdb lists only in-frame clones, some missing. The sample has 100,000 to 150,000 clones; roughly 80% are singletons. Sequenced input: peripheral blood. The receptors shown here come from a woman in her forties or fifties with acute or convalescent COVID-19.

The chain combines TRBV10-3 with TRBJ1-3; possible D gene TRBD1, 6 bases. Germline V gene sequence: CDR1 ENHRY, CDR2 SYGVKD. Trimming took off 2 bases at V and 1 base at J, with 9 bases between the two ends. The CDR3 spans 15 residues. Here the CDR3 DNA reads TGTGCCATCAGTGAGATAGGGGGATCTGGAAACACCATATATTTT. This codes for CAISEIGGSGNTIYF.

This clone occurred once. The V call is TRBV4-1, the J call TRBJ1-2; TRBD1 aligns across 7 bases. The V segment lost 6 bases and the J segment 2 bases; nucleotides outside the gene matches: 9. The CDR3 runs 15 residues. Per germline, CDR1 MGHRA and CDR2 YSYEKL. The CDR3 DNA follows: TGCGCCAGCAGACTAGAAGAGGGACAGAACTATGGCTACACCTTC. Protein sequence: CASRLEEGQNYGYTF.

The chain couples TRBV5-5 to TRBJ2-1; 7 positions match TRBD1. V was clipped by 4 bases and J by 2 bases; unmatched bases: 3. CDR1 is SGHKS and CDR2 is YYEKEE in the germline V gene (reference sequence). This CDR3 is 14 amino acids long. The CDR3 protein is CASSDRVTYNEQFF. CDR3 in DNA: TGTGCCAGCAGCGACAGGGTGACCTACAATGAGCAGTTCTTC.

CDR3 residues: CASGLGQGNEKLFF. The CDR3 DNA sequence: TGTGCTAGTGGTTTAGGACAGGGGAATGAAAAACTGTTTTTT. The chain employs TRBV12-5 and TRBJ1-4, with 9 bases fitting TRBD1. J was trimmed by 5 bases and V by 3 bases; bases with no gene match: 1. The CDR3 has 14 residues. Germline V gene sequence: CDR1 LGHNT, CDR2 FRNRAP.

The chain has TRBV14 and TRBJ2-7; 7 positions match TRBD1. CDR1 SGHDN and CDR2 FVKESK come from the germline V gene. After removal of 3 bases from V and 2 bases from J, the junction contained 7 bases not matched to a gene. The CDR3 length is 15 residues. The CDR3 loop is CASSQGPTGAYEQYF. CDR3 bases: TGTGCCAGCAGCCAGGGGCCAACAGGGGCCTACGAGCAGTACTTC. The full variable domain, its missing parts supplied by reference TRBV14 and TRBJ2-7, is EAGVTQFPSHSVIEKGQTVTLRCDPISGHDNLYWYRRVMGKEIKFLLHFVKESKQDESGMPNNRFLAERTGGTYSTLKVQPAELEDSGVYFCASSQGPTGAYEQYFGPGTRLTVT.

The rearrangement joins TRBV7-9 to TRBJ1-2; TRBD1 matches at 9 bases. Germline V CDR1 and CDR2: SEHNR, FQNEAQ (reference sequence). This CDR3 contains 15 residues. J lost 6 bases, V lost 5 bases, and 10 bases had no gene match. The CDR3 loop is CASSLRTGEVNGYTF. CDR3 nucleotides: TGTGCCAGCAGCCTCCGGACAGGGGAGGTAAATGGCTACACCTTC.

The chain recombines TRBV19 with TRBJ1-2; D perhaps matches TRBD1 (5 bases). Per germline, CDR1 LNHDA and CDR2 SQIVND (reference sequence). The CDR3 has 12 residues. The V and J ends lost 3 bases and 6 bases respectively, with 8 bases between them. The CDR3 sequence: CASSMVRDGYTF. In DNA form, the CDR3 reads TGTGCCAGTAGTATGGTCAGGGATGGCTACACCTTC.

The chain employs TRBV2 and TRBJ2-3, with D possibly matching TRBD1 (6 bases). Germline V CDR1 and CDR2: SNHLY, FYNNEI. CDR3 length equals 13 residues. The V end was cut by 7 bases, the J end by 2 bases, with 10 bases between. CDR3 coding DNA: TGTGCCAGCACCCGACAGGACACAGATACGCAGTATTTT. It translates to CASTRQDTDTQYF.

This clone was detected only once. The chain uses TRBV10-2 and TRBJ2-1, with TRBD1 matching 10 bases. The CDR3 runs to 17 residues. The V gene end was trimmed by 3 bases and the J gene end by 3 bases; junction bases not matched to a gene: 8. Germline V CDR1 and CDR2: WSHSY, SAAADI. CDR3 sequence reads: CASSDPTDRGYYNEQFF. The CDR3 DNA follows: TGCGCCAGCAGTGACCCGACGGACAGGGGGTACTACAATGAGCAGTTCTTC.

V gene TRBV7-2 combines with J gene TRBJ1-6, with D unresolved. The germline CDR1 and CDR2 sequences are SGHTA and FQGNSA. This CDR3 is 15 amino acids long. Trimming stripped 6 bases from V and 7 bases from J, with 16 bases between. In DNA, the CDR3 is TGTGCCAGCAGGCCCGACTCGATTACGAATTCACCCCTCCACTTT. Its translation: CASRPDSITNSPLHF. Full variable domain (remainder filled in from reference TRBV7-2 and TRBJ1-6): GAGVSQSPSNKVTEKGKDVELRCDPISGHTALYWYRQSLGQGLEFLIYFQGNSAPDKSGLPSDRFSAERTGGSVSTLTIQRTQQEDSAVYLCASRPDSITNSPLHFGNGTRLTVT.

A few counts support this clone. The chain recombines TRBV30 with TRBJ1-1; perhaps TRBD1 as D (5 bases). The CDR3 spans 15 residues. V lost 0 bases and J lost 1, with 12 bases in between. Germline V gene sequence: CDR1 GTSNPN, CDR2 SVGIG (reference sequence). Here the CDR3 DNA reads TGTGCCTGGAGTGTAGCAGGGCCGGGGAACACTGAAGCTTTCTTT. Translating gives CAWSVAGPGNTEAFF.

The chain has TRBV2 and TRBJ1-5; D ambiguous. The CDR3 spans 13 residues. The germline V gene encodes CDR1 SNHLY and CDR2 FYNNEI. Trimming stripped 11 bases from V and 0 bases from J, with 11 bases between. CDR3 nucleotide sequence: TGTGCCTGTAATATAGATAGCAATCAGCCCCAGCATTTT. This codes for CACNIDSNQPQHF.

J is TRBJ1-4 and V is TRBV19; TRBD1 agrees at 8 bases. From germline, CDR1 is LNHDA and CDR2 SQIVND (reference sequence). V shed 3 bases, J shed 8 bases, and the junction held 11 bases outside the gene matches. The CDR3 has 16 residues. The CDR3 DNA follows: TGTGCCAGTAGTATCTCCCCCAGGGGGCGAGGCGAAAAACTGTTTTTT. Residues: CASSISPRGRGEKLFF.

V gene TRBV5-5 combines with J gene TRBJ1-5; no clear D gene. The CDR3 contains 13 residues. Germline V gene sequence: CDR1 SGHKS, CDR2 YYEKEE (reference sequence). The germline V and J ends were trimmed by 1 base and 3 bases, with 5 bases remaining between them. CDR3 protein: CASSLSINQPQHF. CDR3 sequence (DNA): TGTGCCAGCAGCTTGAGCATCAATCAGCCCCAGCATTTT.

The V and J genes are TRBV9 and TRBJ1-6, with 8 nucleotides matching TRBD1. V was clipped by 4 bases and J by 6 bases; unmatched bases: 9. CDR1 and CDR2 from the germline V gene are SGDLS and YYNGEE. This CDR3 is built from 16 residues. CDR3 in DNA: TGTGCCAGCAGCCCCTTTCAGGGGGCCGGTAATTCACCCCTCCACTTT. It translates to CASSPFQGAGNSPLHF. Looking up the rest from reference TRBV9 and TRBJ1-6 gives the full variable domain: DSGVTQTPKHLITATGQRVTLRCSPRSGDLSVYWYQQSLDQGLQFLIQYYNGEERAKGNILERFSAQQFPDLHSELNLSSLELGDSALYFCASSPFQGAGNSPLHFGNGTRLTVT.

The rearrangement links TRBV19 to TRBJ1-1; D possibly corresponds to TRBD1 (5 bases). Germline V gene lookup returns CDR1 LNHDA and CDR2 SQIVND (reference sequence). V gave up 8 bases and J gave up 1 base, with 11 bases separating them. The CDR3 loop spans 13 amino acids. CDR3 loop: CASAGRGNTEAFF. The DNA of the CDR3 is TGTGCCAGTGCCGGGAGGGGGAACACTGAAGCTTTCTTT.

Only a few counts were recorded for this clone. The chain has TRBV9 and TRBJ2-1, with TRBD2 matching over 9 bases. The junction had 4 bases not matched to a gene; V was cut back by 0 bases and J by 6 bases. Germline CDR1 reads SGDLS; CDR2 reads YYNGEE. The CDR3 runs to 15 residues. This CDR3 reads CASSVELAGPNEQFF. CDR3 sequence (DNA): TGTGCCAGCAGCGTAGAACTAGCGGGCCCCAATGAGCAGTTCTTC.

This clone was seen a handful of times. The chain combines TRBV28 with TRBJ1-5; D gene unclear. The germline V gene has CDR1 MDHEN and CDR2 SYDVKM. V lost 7 bases and J lost 1, with 11 bases in between. CDR3 size: 14 residues. This CDR3 reads CASTSGLSNQPQHF. The CDR3 DNA reads as TGTGCCAGCACCTCGGGGTTAAGCAATCAGCCCCAGCATTTT.

The V call is TRBV19, the J call TRBJ1-5; D is ambiguous. Germline V gene data show CDR1 as LNHDA and CDR2 as SQIVND (reference sequence). With 1 base removed from V and 3 bases from J, the gap between germline ends came to 10 bases. This CDR3 region has 15 residues. The CDR3 nucleotides read TGTGCCAGTAGTATAGTTGGAGGGAACAATCAGCCCCAGCATTTT. Translated, it gives CASSIVGGNNQPQHF.